The present T cell receptor beta chain was sequenced within a study of blood T cell repertoires in COVID-19. TCRdb's table, derived via immunoSEQ multiplex PCR, lists solely in-frame clones and lacks some. The table records over 200,000 clones, more than 75% of them present only once. The receptor was derived from a man aged 50 to 60 with COVID-19, enrolled during active disease. The sequencing sample was made of peripheral blood.

In DNA, the CDR3 is TGTGCCAGTAGTTTCCCCGGGGAGGGGCGTTCGGCTTTCTTT. Residues: CASSFPGEGRSAFF. The rearrangement joins TRBV19 to TRBJ1-1; D might be TRBD1 (5 bases). Germline lookup yields CDR1 LNHDA and CDR2 SQIVND (reference sequence). This CDR3 comprises 14 residues. V was trimmed by 5 bases and J by 11 bases, leaving 21 bases between them. The variable domain in full, completed from reference TRBV19 and TRBJ1-1, reads DGGITQSPKYLFRKEGQNVTLSCEQNLNHDAMYWYRQDPGQGLRLIYYSQIVNDFQKGDIAEGYSVSREKKESFPLTVTSAQKNPTAFYLCASSFPGEGRSAFFGQGTRLTVV.